This entry lists 27 T cell receptor beta chains sequenced from one sample in a study of blood T cell repertoires in COVID-19. Sequencing was performed with immunoSEQ multiplex PCR; in TCRdb, only in-frame clones are kept and a portion is missing. The sample consists of over 350,000 clones, about 90% of them appearing once. What was sequenced was PBMCs or T cells enriched from blood (not recorded which). The receptors come from a woman aged 18-29 years with acute COVID-19.

The V call is TRBV19, the J call TRBJ1-5; 11 nucleotides line up with TRBD1. CDR1 is LNHDA and CDR2 is SQIVND in the germline V gene (reference sequence). The CDR3 sequence is 14 residues long. V lost 9 bases to trimming and J lost 1 base; unmatched junction nucleotides: 2. The CDR3 loop reads CASGTGGSNQPQHF. The CDR3 region has the DNA TGTGCCAGCGGGACAGGGGGAAGCAATCAGCCCCAGCATTTT.

The chain links TRBV6-5 to TRBJ2-7, with 10 bases fitting TRBD1. V was pared by 7 bases and J by 12 bases, with 9 bases of the junction left unmatched. CDR1 is MNHEY and CDR2 is SVGAGI in the germline V gene. The CDR3 covers 12 residues. This CDR3 reads CASTAGQGSWYF. The CDR3 bases are TGTGCCAGCACAGCGGGACAGGGGTCGTGGTACTTC.

The chain combines TRBV21-1 with TRBJ2-3; no DNA check was done on the table's D call, TRBD1. TRBV21-1 corresponds to a pseudogene. This CDR3 comprises 13 residues. The CDR3 DNA sequence: TGTGCCAGCATCACAGAGAACACAGATACGCAGTATTTT. Amino acids: CASITENTDTQYF.

The gene calls are TRBV9 and TRBJ2-1; D might be TRBD2 (5 bases). Deletions cut 4 bases from V and 0 bases from J, with 26 bases between. Germline values: CDR1 SGDLS, CDR2 YYNGEE. CDR3 size: 20 residues. The CDR3 reads CASSPSGGLYHPPSYNEQFF. CDR3 nucleotides: TGTGCCAGCAGCCCGAGCGGAGGACTTTACCACCCACCCTCCTACAATGAGCAGTTCTTC.

For this clone: The junction shows a germline mismatch at one end, possibly a read error. The gene calls are TRBV5-1 and TRBJ1-1; 8 bases match TRBD1. Germline V gene lookup returns CDR1 SGHRS and CDR2 YFSETQ. The CDR3 is made up of 13 amino acids. CDR3 residues: CASSLDRGTGAFF. CDR3 DNA sequence: TGCGCCAGCAGCTTGGACAGGGGGACTGGAGCTTTCTTT. Together with reference TRBV5-1 and TRBJ1-1, the CDR3 gives the full variable domain: KAGVTQTPRYLIKTRGQQVTLSCSPISGHRSVSWYQQTPGQGLQFLFEYFSETQRNKGNFPGRFSGRQFSNSRSEMNVSTLELGDSALYLCASSLDRGTGAFFGQGTRLTVV.

The chain links TRBV27 to TRBJ1-2; perhaps TRBD1 as D (5 bases). This CDR3 is built from 13 residues. The germline V gene encodes CDR1 MNHEY and CDR2 SMNVEV (reference sequence). Trimming removed 0 bases from V and 7 bases from J, with 9 bases in between. Here the CDR3 DNA reads TGTGCCAGCAGTTTATCAGGAGGGGCTGGCTACACCTTC. Protein: CASSLSGGAGYTF.

V is TRBV10-3 and J is TRBJ1-2; 8 nucleotides align to TRBD1. With 6 bases clipped from V and 3 bases from J, the junction kept 3 bases outside the gene matches. The germline CDR1 and CDR2 sequences are ENHRY and SYGVKD. The CDR3 extends over 13 amino acids. The CDR3 region is CAISPQGDYGYTF. CDR3 nucleotide sequence: TGTGCCATCAGCCCACAGGGGGACTATGGCTACACCTTC.

The chain couples TRBV28 to TRBJ2-5, with 11 bases matching TRBD2. Unmatched junction bases numbered 6, after V lost 5 bases and J lost 1 base. Germline V gene sequence: CDR1 MDHEN, CDR2 SYDVKM. This CDR3 contains 16 residues. CDR3 protein: CASSPTSGRSQETQYF. The DNA of the CDR3 is TGTGCCAGCAGTCCTACTAGCGGGAGATCCCAAGAGACCCAGTACTTC.

The gene calls are TRBV7-9 and TRBJ1-2, with 7 bases fitting TRBD1. J gave up 4 bases and V 7 bases, and 9 bases lay outside the gene matches. CDR3 length: 14 residues. Germline-derived CDR1 and CDR2 are SEHNR and FQNEAQ (reference sequence). This CDR3 reads CASTDLTGAYGYTF. Here the CDR3 DNA reads TGTGCCAGCACCGATCTTACAGGGGCCTATGGCTACACCTTC.

The genes are TRBV15 and TRBJ2-3; 7 nucleotides agree with TRBD2. CDR3 length: 17 amino acids. Germline values: CDR1 LNHNV, CDR2 YYDKDF (reference sequence). Germline trimming cut 0 bases from V and 0 bases from J; bases unmatched to any gene: 6. CDR3 amino acids: CATSRDLSGASTDTQYF. The CDR3 region has the DNA TGTGCCACCAGCAGAGATCTCAGCGGGGCTAGCACAGATACGCAGTATTTT.

The CDR3 loop is CASSFGLEVITDTQYF. The CDR3 DNA is TGTGCCAGCAGCTTCGGACTAGAAGTGATAACAGATACGCAGTATTTT. The chain links TRBV9 to TRBJ2-3, with 7 bases that match TRBD2. Germline assignment: CDR1 SGDLS and CDR2 YYNGEE. After removal of 4 bases from V and 3 bases from J, the junction contained 11 bases not matched to a gene. The CDR3 covers 16 residues.

The chain recombines TRBV18 with TRBJ1-5, with TRBD1 matching over 7 bases. The CDR3 loop spans 16 amino acids. The V segment lost 3 bases and the J segment 7 bases; nucleotides outside the gene matches: 12. Germline V gene lookup returns CDR1 KGHSH and CDR2 LQKENI. The DNA of the CDR3 is TGTGCCAGCTCACCGGAGGGGGCGGGTTCCACCCAGCCCCAGCATTTT. Translation gives CASSPEGAGSTQPQHF.

The CDR3 sequence: CASSHQQGAINTGELFF. In nucleotides, the CDR3 is TGCGCCAGCAGCCACCAGCAGGGGGCCATAAACACCGGGGAGCTGTTTTTT. The chain combines TRBV4-1 with TRBJ2-2, with 8 bases identical to TRBD1. Trimming took 3 bases from V and 2 from J; bases not matched to a gene: 8. In germline, CDR1 is MGHRA, CDR2 YSYEKL. There are 17 residues in the CDR3.

In DNA form, the CDR3 reads TGTGCCAGCAGTTACAATAGGGGAAGAATGAACACTGAAGCTTTCTTT. Translating it yields CASSYNRGRMNTEAFF. V is TRBV6-2 or TRBV6-3 and J is TRBJ1-1, with a possible D match to TRBD1 (5 bases). The V gene lost 2 bases and the J gene lost 0 bases, with 13 bases spanning the gap. Germline CDR1 and CDR2: MNHEY and SVGEGT. The CDR3 runs to 16 residues.

The rearrangement joins TRBV7-8 to TRBJ1-2; possibly TRBD1 for D (6 bases). Germline V lookup: CDR1 SGHVS, CDR2 FQNEAQ. The CDR3 runs 14 residues. V was cut by 5 bases and J by 0 bases, with 10 bases left in between. The CDR3 region has the DNA TGTGCCAGCAGCATACAGGGCGCTAACTATGGCTACACCTTC. Its translation is CASSIQGANYGYTF.

The V gene is TRBV11-3, the J gene TRBJ2-3, with 12 bases identical to TRBD2. Germline V lookup: CDR1 SGHNT, CDR2 YENEEA. The CDR3 has 16 residues. V dropped 5 bases and J dropped 2; count of bases not matched to a gene: 5. This CDR3 reads CASSKGLAGFTDTQYF. CDR3 sequence (DNA): TGTGCCAGCAGCAAAGGACTAGCGGGGTTCACAGATACGCAGTATTTT.

The chain is built from TRBV5-4 and TRBJ2-5; 9 bases fit TRBD1. The CDR3 runs to 15 residues. Germline CDR1 SGHNT, CDR2 YYREEE (reference sequence). V lost 4 bases and J lost 6; bases outside the gene matches: 10. The CDR3 sequence: CASSREGTGRQTQYF. The CDR3 DNA sequence: TGTGCCAGCAGCCGAGAAGGGACAGGGAGGCAGACCCAGTACTTC.

CDR3 amino acids: CASSETGGLSNQPQHF. CDR3 DNA: TGTGCCAGCAGTGAAACCGGCGGTCTTAGCAATCAGCCCCAGCATTTT. The V call is TRBV2, the J call TRBJ1-5; D ambiguous. This CDR3 comprises 16 residues. Looked up from germline, CDR1 is SNHLY and CDR2 is FYNNEI. V was shortened by 2 bases and J by 0 bases, with 11 bases between the two germline ends.

This clone was recorded only once. The chain uses TRBV5-8 and TRBJ1-4, with 7 bases matching TRBD1. The V gene end was trimmed by 2 bases and the J gene end by 3 bases; junction bases not matched to a gene: 1. Per the germline V gene, CDR1 is SGHTS and CDR2 is YDEGEE. The CDR3 spans 14 residues. In nucleotides, the CDR3 is TGTGCCAGCAGCTTAGGGGGCTCTAATGAAAAACTGTTTTTT. Translated: CASSLGGSNEKLFF.

The chain joins TRBV20-1 to TRBJ1-4; 8 nucleotides align to TRBD1. Looked up from germline, CDR1 is DFQATT and CDR2 is SNEGSKA (reference sequence). The CDR3 is made up of 11 amino acids. V lost 4 bases, J lost 15 bases, and 7 bases stayed unmatched. CDR3 bases: TGCAGTGCTACCGGTGGACAGGGAATGTTTTTT. It is translated as CSATGGQGMFF.

This clone was detected a few times. The chain uses TRBV10-3 and TRBJ2-3; TRBD1 matches at 8 bases. Germline V CDR1 and CDR2: ENHRY, SYGVKD. This CDR3 spans 15 amino acids. V dropped 7 bases and J dropped 3; count of bases not matched to a gene: 9. CDR3 sequence (DNA): TGTGCCATCACCAGACAGGGGACGGAGACAGATACGCAGTATTTT. Translated, it gives CAITRQGTETDTQYF.

Only one count was recorded for this clone. J is TRBJ2-1 and V is TRBV7-9; 14 positions match TRBD2. Trimming cost V 1 base and J 8 bases; bases outside gene matches: 13. The CDR3 is 19 amino acids. Germline loops: CDR1 SEHNR, CDR2 FQNEAQ (reference sequence). The CDR3 bases are TGTGCCAGCAGCTTAGATCCGGGACTAGCGGGAGTAGGTAGCGATGAGCAGTTCTTC. It is translated as CASSLDPGLAGVGSDEQFF.

A single count supports this clone. The V and J genes are TRBV13 and TRBJ1-1; maybe TRBD1 (6 bases). Trimming removed 5 bases at V and 3 bases at J, with 10 bases between. CDR1 is PRHDT, CDR2 FYEKMQ, per germline (reference sequence). The CDR3 is made up of 13 amino acids. The CDR3 region is CASSPPGDTEAFF. CDR3 coding DNA: TGTGCCAGCAGCCCCCCAGGGGACACTGAAGCTTTCTTT.

The V and J genes are TRBV2 and TRBJ2-1, with 11 nucleotides matching TRBD2. V shed 7 bases and J 10 bases; nucleotides not matched to a gene: 12. In germline, CDR1 is SNHLY, CDR2 FYNNEI. This CDR3 comprises 15 residues. The CDR3 DNA sequence: TGTGCCAGCACAGTACTAGCGGGAGATTTGGGGGAGCAGTTCTTC. This codes for CASTVLAGDLGEQFF.

This chain connects TRBV10-3 to TRBJ2-5; the D gene is possibly TRBD2 (6 bases). Germline V gene lookup returns CDR1 ENHRY and CDR2 SYGVKD. V was shortened by 0 bases and J by 4 bases, with 9 bases between the two germline ends. CDR3 length: 14 residues. CDR3 nucleotide sequence: TGTGCCATCAGTGAGTCGAGGGGAGGAGAGACCCAGTACTTC. Translating it yields CAISESRGGETQYF.

CDR3 loop: CASSPDSGSNQPQHF. Written as DNA, the CDR3 is TGTGCCAGCTCACCAGATTCCGGGTCCAATCAGCCCCAGCATTTT. V is TRBV18 and J is TRBJ1-5; no firm D call. This CDR3 has 15 amino acids. The germline V gene has CDR1 KGHSH and CDR2 LQKENI. V was shortened by 2 bases and J by 3 bases, with 11 bases between the two germline ends.

The chain employs TRBV7-2 and TRBJ1-2, with no clear D. The germline V gene has CDR1 SGHTA and CDR2 FQGNSA. V was pared by 1 base and J by 2 bases, with 8 bases between. The CDR3 sequence is 14 residues long. The chain's CDR3 is CASSLDGGNYGYTF. CDR3 coding DNA: TGTGCCAGCAGCTTAGACGGCGGGAACTATGGCTACACCTTC.